This TCR beta chain emerged from a study of T cell repertoires in cytomegalovirus infection. As for the study in general: The public TCR beta signatures pointed to both CMV infection and matching HLA type. General study points: Cumulative public TCR beta family frequency identified CMV carriers with the relevant HLA. HLA-C-restricted, CMV-specific TCR beta clonotypes were dominant ex vivo.

The CDR3 is made up of 15 amino acids. Trimming cost V 5 bases and J 1 base, with 14 bases left between them. Germline V gene sequence: CDR1 SGHTA, CDR2 FQGNSA. In its sample, this clonotype was seen many times. Antigen: not known. From the reads, TCRdb called clonotypes with MiXCR, one entry per CDR3 protein. The sample lists over 100,000 distinct CDR3 sequences; about 9.5% were seen once. Sequenced input: PBMCs, sequenced either directly or after in vitro stimulation (not recorded which). V gene TRBV7-2 combines with J gene TRBJ1-1; D unresolved. The origin of this receptor is a human donor in good health (CMV status not recorded). Some clones in this sample may be carry-over from other donors' samples. This CDR3 reads CASSETGFPNTEAFF. DNA for the CDR3: TGTGCCAGCAGCGAAACCGGGTTCCCGAACACTGAAGCTTTCTTT.